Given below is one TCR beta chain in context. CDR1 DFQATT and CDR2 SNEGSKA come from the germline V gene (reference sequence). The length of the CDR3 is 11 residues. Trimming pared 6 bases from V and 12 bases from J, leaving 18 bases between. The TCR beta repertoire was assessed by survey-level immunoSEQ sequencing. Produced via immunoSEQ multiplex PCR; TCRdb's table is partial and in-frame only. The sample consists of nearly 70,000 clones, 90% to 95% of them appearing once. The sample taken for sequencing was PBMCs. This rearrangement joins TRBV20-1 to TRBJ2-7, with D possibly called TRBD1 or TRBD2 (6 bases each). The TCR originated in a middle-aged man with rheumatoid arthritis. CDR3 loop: CSAPEGDWWYF. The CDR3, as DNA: TGCAGTGCCCCCGAGGGGGACTGGTGGTACTTC.